This T cell receptor (beta chain) comes out of a study of cytomegalovirus exposure and HLA in healthy donors (dated by TCRdb to 2015 to 2018). Describing the broader study: In an earlier analysis of under 600 of the donors, approximately 300 Gb of sequence data and 90 million to 130 million unique TCR beta sequences from roughly 200 million T cells were reported. The T cell repertoires of 550 to 850 subjects were profiled by immunosequencing and related to cytomegalovirus serostatus. The study aimed to test whether signatures of past pathogen exposure could be identified by cataloging public T cell receptors. Roughly 320 gigabases of sequencing data and approximately 91 million unique TCR sequences made up an early release that covered around 640 HLA-typed donors. A later genetic analysis used genome-wide SNP genotypes for about 60% of the 666 donors, treating that subset as a discovery cohort. Across some 400 genotyped donors of the cohort, an average of roughly 250,000 unique TCR beta nucleotide sequences per donor were sequenced, and 15% to 20% of those sequences were non-productive. Class I and class II HLA loci were covered by the typing at four-digit resolution. Typing coverage differed by locus: A, B, C, DRB1 and DQB1 were typed in about 620-640 donors, DQA1 in 522, DPA1 in 600 to 610, and DPB1 in 400 to 490. Donor age, sex, ethnicity and CMV serostatus were compiled alongside the repertoire data. Of the 300 to 400 genotyped donors, over 65% fell in the genetic ancestry cluster associated with self-reported Caucasian donors. Roughly five DR-DQ haplotypes were handled as single units for association and clustering, since linkage in the cohort was strong. The study combined high-throughput TCR immunosequencing, statistical association of individual TCRs with disease status, and machine learning to predict cytomegalovirus infection status. In addition to the first cohort of 650 to 750 subjects, a separate validation cohort of approximately 130 different subjects was used. All discovery cohort repertoires had been generated using a single sequencing platform. An earlier analysis of around 640 of the donors used high-throughput TCR beta sequencing to judge whether each TCR beta V gene segment behaved as functional or pseudogenic. A later analysis re-analyzed previously published TCR beta repertoires from 500 to 700 donors and added high-resolution HLA genotyping to study TCR occurrence patterns. In the later analysis, no new phenotypic data were used to find candidate immune exposures; instead, reliance was placed on TCR beta sequences and their occurrence across donors. Overall study outcomes, separate from this receptor: According to a later analysis, most CMV-associated TCR beta chains appeared to be HLA-restricted, and the HLA associations seemed to be driven largely by CMV exposure. Immune exposure information for the cohort was limited to CMV serostatus. Sequencing depth was assumed to be roughly uniform across donors in the presence/absence analyses, though that assumption may not hold. At a false discovery rate of 0.05, a later analysis linked 16,951 TCR beta sequences to specific HLA alleles. While some public TCRs were present in many individuals, most TCR sequences turned up only very rarely across donors. A later genetic analysis reported fewer N-insertions in productive TCRs among donors in an Asian-associated ancestry cluster than the roughly 700-donor mean. In vitro tests confirmed that a few of the cytomegalovirus-associated TCR beta chains recognize cytomegalovirus antigens. According to a later analysis, parvovirus B19, influenza, CMV and Epstein-Barr virus appeared linked to several top co-occurrence clusters. A further reported finding was that TCR beta sequences accurately predicted the HLA-A and HLA-B alleles for most subjects in the first cohort. A group of highly shared sequence variants was considered likely to be a technical artifact of the sequencing pipeline. In a later analysis, the rate of TCR association differed among HLA loci, with DRB1 alleles having the most associated TCRs and HLA-C alleles having the fewest. Strong co-occurrence of HLA alleles, especially DR and DQ, made assigning TCR associations to individual alleles difficult. In this cohort, only TCR beta chains were sequenced, and detectable features were limited by the absence of alpha or paired-chain data. In a later genetic analysis, a missense DCLRE1C variant was associated with V-gene and J-gene trimming of TCR beta chains, and the association was replicated in an independent cohort. The 87-base-pair reads could not distinguish some IMGT-functional V segments, including TRBV6-2 and TRBV6-3, so those segments were excluded. The classifier was reported to diagnose cytomegalovirus status with high specificity and sensitivity in both the original cohort and the validation cohort. A total of 164 TCR beta chains were listed by the study as associated with cytomegalovirus. A later analysis found that HLA-associated TCR beta chains were more clonally expanded and had lower generation probabilities than equally common non-associated chains. In an earlier analysis of around 600 of the donors, most TCR beta V segments were observed in productive rearrangements about 90% or about 30% of the time, broadly matching IMGT annotations. Because HLA typing was missing for some donors at each locus, association tests included only the typed subset. Because counts were too low, about 17 rarely observed V segments, including chromosome 9 orphons, were excluded from the earlier analysis of 587 of the donors. Linkage disequilibrium might explain the correlated functional status among segregating V segments, but an unknown experimental factor could not be ruled out. According to the authors, the approach could potentially be generalized to other disease states and immunological phenotypes.

Relative to germline, V is 3 bases shorter and J is 8 bases shorter, with 20 bases between their ends. The CDR3, cysteine through phenylalanine, is 16 amino acids long. Only CDR3 DNA is held: 48 bases, read in frame from base 1. Per the germline V gene (reference sequence), SEHNR is the CDR1 and FQNEAQ is the CDR2. About this clone: Its antigen is currently not known. Base qualities are not provided; no much larger clone lies one nucleotide away.

To prepare the library, the immunoSEQ multiplex PCR assay was applied. For the multiplex PCR, a mixture combining 60 forward primers for TCR Vbeta segments and 13 reverse primers for TCR Jbeta segments was used. The CDR3 region of rearranged TCR beta genes was amplified from genomic DNA with a multiplex PCR assay. On the Illumina HiSeq System, the amplified TCR beta libraries were sequenced as 87-base-pair reads. The published analysis was carried out like this. In a later analysis, some 80 million unique TCR beta chains were counted across the 650 to 700 repertoires, and roughly 11 million of these chains were shared by at least two donors. Raw reads were error-corrected and collapsed into unique sequences by a nearest-neighbor algorithm in which closely related sequences were merged to remove PCR and sequencing errors. Alignment of CDR3 sequences to IMGT reference sequences was used to assign V, D and J gene segments. For a sequence to be retained, a match of at least six nucleotides was required to both a V gene segment and a J gene segment. A rearrangement was called productive if the CDR3 had no stop codons and remained in frame with V and J, and every other rearrangement was called non-productive. Following IMGT convention, CDR3 was defined as the stretch from the second conserved V-encoded cysteine up to the conserved J-encoded phenylalanine. In an earlier analysis of 550 to 650 of the donors, sequences lacking an unambiguous match to a single V gene segment were excluded. An earlier analysis of several hundred of the donors called V segments functional above 56.7% productive rearrangements and segregating when the between-donor standard deviation exceeded 5%. A statistical classification framework was developed to diagnose cytomegalovirus status using the catalog of TCR beta chain sequences. V and J gene assignment, in a later analysis, came from comparing TCR nucleotide sequences with IMGT/GENE-DB human TR gene sequences. The TCRdist pipeline was used in a later analysis to assign CDR3 sequences and most-parsimonious VDJ recombination scenarios. A later analysis defined each TCR beta chain by its CDR3 amino acid sequence plus V-gene family, and excluded reads lacking a unique V-gene family. In a later analysis, 450 to 600 highly shared, low-generation-probability nucleotide sequences were removed to address suspected cross-contamination and a sequencing artifact. For each public chain, a later analysis derived a clonal expansion index from normalized ranks of inferred template counts within each repertoire. Generation probabilities in a later analysis came from a VDJ recombination model fitted to out-of-frame rearrangements, and those results were checked against IGoR. Hypergeometric tests were used in a later analysis to score TCR-TCR, TCR-HLA and TCR-CMV co-occurrence, with a repertoire-size bias correction applied to the TCR pairs. False discovery rates were estimated in a later analysis by permuting HLA or CMV assignments 20 times. A later analysis grouped co-occurring TCRs with DBSCAN, adding TCRdist sequence similarity when clustering within HLA-allele-positive subsets. For co-occurrence clustering, repertoires with fewer than 30,000 or more than 120,000 public chains were excluded, along with about five repertoires with anomalous nucleotide sharing. Held by TCRdb, this immuneACCESS table contains in-frame sequences only and omits some clones. Under half of the omission traces to an unresolved V gene where checked; the cause of the rest is unknown. That table gives V, J and clone size, and the DNA gave D and trimming. The sample table holds about 56,000 clones, of which about 86% were seen once. The ten most abundant clones make up 1.5% to 2% of the sample.

The cohort comprised some 730 healthy bone marrow donors. Cohort members were all nominally healthy when sampled, although unrecorded immune exposures were likely present. The donor was CMV seronegative and was included in the group of several hundred seronegative cohort members. Every donor gave a peripheral blood sample, and the peripheral blood mononuclear cells from that sample were used for TCR beta sequencing. The Qiagen DNeasy Blood Extraction Kit was used to extract genomic DNA from the blood cell samples. The TCR was taken from a man in his forties in good health and CMV-seronegative. This chain is built from TRBV7-9 and TRBJ2-1; the D region possibly corresponds to TRBD1 (6 bases align). The specimen sequenced was PBMCs. The encoded CDR3 is CASSFLRGMNADEQFF. The DNA reads as follows: TGTGCCAGCAGCTTCCTGAGGGGGATGAACGCGGATGAGCAGTTCTTC.